This T cell receptor beta chain was sequenced for a study of blood T cell repertoires in COVID-19. Recruitment covered over 20 US areas and drew participants whose ages spanned roughly 18 to 100 years. The assay was immunoSEQ multiplex PCR, and TCRdb's table has in-frame clones only and misses some. The sample records about 380,000 clones, 88% being singletons. The source is a woman under 30 who had recovered from COVID-19. The sequenced material came from PBMCs or T cells enriched from blood (not recorded which).

The CDR3 spells CASSLAQGTEAFF. As DNA, the CDR3 is TGTGCCAGCAGCTTGGCACAGGGCACTGAAGCTTTCTTT. This chain links TRBV5-6 with TRBJ1-1; a weak D match, TRBD1 (6 bases). Germline V lookup: CDR1 SGHDT, CDR2 YYEEEE. There are 13 residues in the CDR3. The V and J ends lost 0 bases and 4 bases respectively, with 7 bases between them.